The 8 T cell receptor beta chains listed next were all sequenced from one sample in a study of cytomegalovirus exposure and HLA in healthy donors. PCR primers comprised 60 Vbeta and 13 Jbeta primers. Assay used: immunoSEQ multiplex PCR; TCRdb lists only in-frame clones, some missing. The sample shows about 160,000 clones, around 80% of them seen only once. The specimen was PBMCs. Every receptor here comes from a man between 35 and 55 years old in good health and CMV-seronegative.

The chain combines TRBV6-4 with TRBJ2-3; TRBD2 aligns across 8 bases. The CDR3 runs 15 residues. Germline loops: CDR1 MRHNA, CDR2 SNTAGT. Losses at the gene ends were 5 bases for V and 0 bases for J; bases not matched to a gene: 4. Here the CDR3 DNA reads TGTGCCAGCAGTCCCGGGACTAGGAGCACAGATACGCAGTATTTT. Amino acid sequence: CASSPGTRSTDTQYF.

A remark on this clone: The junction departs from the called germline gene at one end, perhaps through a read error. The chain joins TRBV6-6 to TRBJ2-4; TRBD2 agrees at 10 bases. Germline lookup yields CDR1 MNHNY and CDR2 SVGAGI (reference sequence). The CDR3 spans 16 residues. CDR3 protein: CASSLAGEVGKNSQYF. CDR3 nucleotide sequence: TGTGCCAGCAGTCTAGCGGGAGAAGTTGGCAAAAACAGTCAGTACTTC.

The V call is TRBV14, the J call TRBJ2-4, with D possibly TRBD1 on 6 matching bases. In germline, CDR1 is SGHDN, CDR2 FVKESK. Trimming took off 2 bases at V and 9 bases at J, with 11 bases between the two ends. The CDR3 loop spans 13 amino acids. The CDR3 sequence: CASSQNRVVIQYF. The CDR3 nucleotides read TGTGCCAGCAGCCAAAACAGGGTGGTCATTCAGTACTTC.

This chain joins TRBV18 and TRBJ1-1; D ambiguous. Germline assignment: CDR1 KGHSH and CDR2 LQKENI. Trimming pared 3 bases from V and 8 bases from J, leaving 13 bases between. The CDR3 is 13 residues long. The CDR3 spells CASSPLKAAEAFF. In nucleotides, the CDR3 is TGTGCCAGCTCACCCCTGAAGGCGGCCGAAGCTTTCTTT.

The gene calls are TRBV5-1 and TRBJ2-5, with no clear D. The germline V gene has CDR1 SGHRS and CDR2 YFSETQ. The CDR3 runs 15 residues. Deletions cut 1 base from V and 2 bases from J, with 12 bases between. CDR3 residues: CASSLFPRMQETQYF. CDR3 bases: TGCGCCAGCAGCTTGTTCCCTAGGATGCAAGAGACCCAGTACTTC.

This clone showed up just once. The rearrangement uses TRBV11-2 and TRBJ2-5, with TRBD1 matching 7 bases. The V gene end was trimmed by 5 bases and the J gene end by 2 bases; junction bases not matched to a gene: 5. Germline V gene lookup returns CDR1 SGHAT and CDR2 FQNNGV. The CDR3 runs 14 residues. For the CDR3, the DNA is TGTGCCAGCAGCAAAGGGACAGTTCAAGAGACCCAGTACTTC. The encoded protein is CASSKGTVQETQYF.

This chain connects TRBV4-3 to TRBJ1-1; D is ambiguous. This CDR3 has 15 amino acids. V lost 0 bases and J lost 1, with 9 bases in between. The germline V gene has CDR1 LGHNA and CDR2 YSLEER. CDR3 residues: CASSQDRTPNTEAFF. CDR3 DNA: TGCGCCAGCAGCCAAGATCGAACACCGAACACTGAAGCTTTCTTT.

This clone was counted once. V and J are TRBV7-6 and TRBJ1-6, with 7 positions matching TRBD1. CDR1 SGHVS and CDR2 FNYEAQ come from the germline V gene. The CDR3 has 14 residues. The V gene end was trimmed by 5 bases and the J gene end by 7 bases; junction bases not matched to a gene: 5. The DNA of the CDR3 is TGTGCCAGCAGCCCTGGGACAGACAATTCACCCCTCCACTTT. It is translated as CASSPGTDNSPLHF.